This TCR beta chain is drawn from a study of blood T cell repertoires in COVID-19. In the study overall: Acute and convalescent COVID-19 samples came from the United States, Italy and Spain. Nucleic acid was either cDNA or gDNA, and it came from T cells, B-cell-depleted T cells, or PBMCs.

This CDR3 is 16 amino acids long. In the original processing: Quantification of nucleated cells was approximated via reference gene primer amplification. Clones were read by immunoSEQ multiplex PCR, and TCRdb kept only the in-frame ones, dropping some. Clone size and V and J calls were adopted from that table, with D and trimming inferred from the DNA. Among about 370,000 clones listed, approximately 88% were seen once. Seattle-derived patients entered the study during active infection and were followed longitudinally. Sequenced input: peripheral blood. The rearrangement uses TRBV12-2 and TRBJ1-1. TRBV12-2 counts as a pseudogene. The receptor was isolated from a woman aged 30 to 39 with COVID-19, enrolled during active disease. DNA for the CDR3: TGTGCAAGTCGCCCTACCCGGGGAGGGCGAAACACTGAAGCTTTCTTT. Amino acids: CASRPTRGGRNTEAFF.